These 7 T cell receptor beta chains originate from one sample sequenced in a study of identical twins. TCRdb fed the 5' RACE reads into MiXCR, producing one record per CDR3 protein. Of about 530,000 distinct CDR3 sequences in the sample, 12% to 15% were seen once. The sample was also linked to a second study, of yellow fever vaccine responses in identical twins.

The sample taken for sequencing was CD4+ T cells sorted from blood. The receptors derive from a woman between 18 and 29 years old in good health.

The rearrangement uses TRBV7-9 and TRBJ2-5; 10 bases align to TRBD2. The CDR3 runs to 15 residues. The germline V gene has CDR1 SEHNR and CDR2 FQNEAQ (reference sequence). V lost 4 bases, J lost 5 bases, and 7 bases stayed unmatched. Here the CDR3 DNA reads TGTGCCAGCAGCTGGGAGCGGGAGGGCCGTGAGACCCAGTACTTC. Its translation: CASSWEREGRETQYF. Full variable domain (missing parts from reference TRBV7-9 and TRBJ2-5): DTGVSQNPRHKITKRGQNVTFRCDPISEHNRLYWYRQTLGQGPEFLTYFQNEAQLEKSRLLSDRFSAERPKGSFSTLEIQRTEQGDSAMYLCASSWEREGRETQYFGPGTRLLVL.

This clonotype has just a few counts. The CDR3: CASSLAAATSYNEQFF. Written as DNA, the CDR3 is TGTGCCAGCAGCTTAGCGGCAGCAACATCCTACAATGAGCAGTTCTTC. The chain recombines TRBV7-2 with TRBJ2-1; D uncertain. V was pared by 0 bases and J by 1 base, with 10 bases between. The CDR3 covers 16 residues. Germline values: CDR1 SGHTA, CDR2 FQGNSA.

The chain carries TRBV6-5 and TRBJ2-7, with 7 nucleotides matching TRBD2. V dropped 4 bases and J dropped 3; count of bases not matched to a gene: 9. The CDR3 totals 15 residues. Germline values: CDR1 MNHEY, CDR2 SVGAGI. In nucleotides, the CDR3 is TGTGCCAGCAGTTCCCCTTGGGGAGGGGACTACGAGCAGTACTTC. Translated, it gives CASSSPWGGDYEQYF.

V is TRBV29-1 and J is TRBJ2-1, with 8 bases that match TRBD1. CDR3 length: 13 residues. Trimming at V came to 6 bases and at J to 8 bases, leaving 9 bases not matched to a gene. The germline V gene has CDR1 SQVTM and CDR2 ANQGSEA. CDR3 DNA sequence: TGCAGCGTGGACGACAGGGGTTGGTATGAGCAGTTCTTC. Protein sequence: CSVDDRGWYEQFF.

This clonotype has just a few counts. This chain joins TRBV4-1 and TRBJ1-5; D might be TRBD1 (6 bases). The CDR3 runs 15 residues. Per germline, CDR1 MGHRA and CDR2 YSYEKL. The V end was cut by 4 bases, the J end by 3 bases, with 13 bases between. The CDR3 bases are TGCGCCAGCAGCCGGGACACGGTTAACAATCAGCCCCAGCATTTT. Residues: CASSRDTVNNQPQHF.

This clonotype was seen at least ten times. The chain uses TRBV2 and TRBJ2-5, with D hard to call. CDR3 size: 14 residues. V was pared by 11 bases and J by 1 base, with 17 bases between. The V gene's germline CDR1 is SNHLY and CDR2 FYNNEI. The CDR3 sequence: CASHRGPTQETQYF. In DNA, the CDR3 is TGTGCCTCCCACCGTGGGCCAACCCAAGAGACCCAGTACTTC.

The rearrangement uses TRBV20-1 and TRBJ2-1; 7 bases map to TRBD2. With 5 bases clipped from V and 1 base from J, the junction kept 5 bases outside the gene matches. CDR3 length equals 14 residues. CDR1 DFQATT and CDR2 SNEGSKA come from the germline V gene (reference sequence). In nucleotides, the CDR3 is TGCAGTGCTCAACTAGCGAGTTCCTACAATGAGCAGTTCTTC. Translated: CSAQLASSYNEQFF.